Listed here is a single T cell receptor beta chain. The same CDR3 can be traced to other DNA sequences in this sample. The data were obtained in a study of shared clonotypes between healthy human individuals. A deep-level run was used for the assay. The repertoire was sequenced with immunoSEQ multiplex PCR; TCRdb's copy has only in-frame clones and lacks some. This sample yields around 2.5 million clones, of which 80% to 95% are seen a single time; around 0.37% belongs to the top ten. CDR3 length: 15 amino acids. The J segment lost 3 bases and the V segment lost 4 bases, leaving 4 bases of the junction unmatched. Germline assignment: CDR1 MNHEY and CDR2 SMNVEV (reference sequence).

The source is a man in his late teens or twenties in good health. Some clones in this sample may be carry-over from other donors' samples. V and J are TRBV27 and TRBJ1-5, with 9 bases that match TRBD1. Sequenced: naive CD4+ T cells from PBMCs. Subset here: CD45RA+ positively selected. CDR3 region: CASSSGQGINQPQHF. CDR3 nucleotides: TGTGCCAGCAGTTCGGGACAGGGTATCAATCAGCCCCAGCATTTT.